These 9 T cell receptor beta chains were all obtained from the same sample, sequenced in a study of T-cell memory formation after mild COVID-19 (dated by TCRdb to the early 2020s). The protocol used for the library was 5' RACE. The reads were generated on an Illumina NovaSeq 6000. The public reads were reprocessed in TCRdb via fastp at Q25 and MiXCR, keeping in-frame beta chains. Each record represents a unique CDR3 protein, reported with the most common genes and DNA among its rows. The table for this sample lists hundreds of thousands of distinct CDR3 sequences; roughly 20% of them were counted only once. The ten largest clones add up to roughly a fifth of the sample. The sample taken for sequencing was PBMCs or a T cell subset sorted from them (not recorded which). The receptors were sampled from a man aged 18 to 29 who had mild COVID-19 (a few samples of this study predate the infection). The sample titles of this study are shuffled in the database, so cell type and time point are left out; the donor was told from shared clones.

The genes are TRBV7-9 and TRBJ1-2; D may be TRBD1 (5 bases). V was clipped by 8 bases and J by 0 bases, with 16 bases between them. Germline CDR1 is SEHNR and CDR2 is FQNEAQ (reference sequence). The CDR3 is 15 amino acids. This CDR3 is CASGPRAGTNYGYTF. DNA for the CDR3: TGTGCCAGCGGGCCCCGGGCAGGGACTAACTATGGCTACACCTTC.

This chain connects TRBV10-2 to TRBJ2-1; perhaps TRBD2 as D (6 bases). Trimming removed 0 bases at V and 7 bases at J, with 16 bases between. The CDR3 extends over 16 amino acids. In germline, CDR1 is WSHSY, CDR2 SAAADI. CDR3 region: CASSESGGAGRNEQFF. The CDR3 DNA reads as TGCGCCAGCAGTGAGTCCGGAGGGGCAGGGAGGAATGAGCAGTTCTTC.

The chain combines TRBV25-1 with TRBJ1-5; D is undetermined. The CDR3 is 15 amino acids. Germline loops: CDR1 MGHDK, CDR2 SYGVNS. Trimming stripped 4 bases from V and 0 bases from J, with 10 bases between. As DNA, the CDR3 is TGTGCCAGCAGTGGAAGTAGGAGTAGCAATCAGCCCCAGCATTTT. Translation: CASSGSRSSNQPQHF. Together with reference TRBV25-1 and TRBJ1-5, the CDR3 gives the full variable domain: EADIYQTPRYLVIGTGKKITLECSQTMGHDKMYWYQQDPGMELHLIHYSYGVNSTEKGDLSSESTVSRIRTEHFPLTLESARPSHTSQYLCASSGSRSSNQPQHFGDGTRLSIL.

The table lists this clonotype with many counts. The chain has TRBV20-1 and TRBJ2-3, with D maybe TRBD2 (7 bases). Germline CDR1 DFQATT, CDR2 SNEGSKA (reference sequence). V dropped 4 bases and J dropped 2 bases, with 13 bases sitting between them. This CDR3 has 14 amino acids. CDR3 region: CSATRGGFTDTQYF. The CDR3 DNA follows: TGCAGTGCTACGAGGGGGGGTTTCACAGATACGCAGTATTTT.

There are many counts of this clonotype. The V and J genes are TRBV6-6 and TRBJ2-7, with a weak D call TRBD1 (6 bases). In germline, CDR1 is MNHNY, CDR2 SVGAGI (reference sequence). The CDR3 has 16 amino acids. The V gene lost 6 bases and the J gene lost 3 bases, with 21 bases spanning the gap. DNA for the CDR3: TGTGCCAGCAGCCTTCATCCCGGAACAGGGAACTACGAGCAGTACGTC. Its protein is CASSLHPGTGNYEQYV.

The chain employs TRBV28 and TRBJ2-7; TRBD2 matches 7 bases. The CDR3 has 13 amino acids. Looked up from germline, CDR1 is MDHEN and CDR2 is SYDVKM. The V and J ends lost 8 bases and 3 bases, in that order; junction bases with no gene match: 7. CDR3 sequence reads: CASAVGGFYEQYV. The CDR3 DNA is TGTGCCAGCGCCGTCGGGGGGTTCTACGAGCAGTACGTC.

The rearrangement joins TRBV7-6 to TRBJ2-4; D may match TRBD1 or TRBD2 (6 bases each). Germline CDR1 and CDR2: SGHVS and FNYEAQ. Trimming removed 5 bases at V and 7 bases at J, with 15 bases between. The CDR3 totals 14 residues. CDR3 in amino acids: CASSPLGGSNIQYF. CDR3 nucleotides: TGTGCCAGCAGCCCCTTGGGGGGCAGTAACATTCAGTACTTC. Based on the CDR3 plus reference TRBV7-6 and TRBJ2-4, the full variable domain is GAGVSQSPRYKVTKRGQDVALRCDPISGHVSLYWYRQALGQGPEFLTYFNYEAQQDKSGLPNDRFSAERPEGSISTLTIQRTEQRDSAMYRCASSPLGGSNIQYFGAGTRLSVL.

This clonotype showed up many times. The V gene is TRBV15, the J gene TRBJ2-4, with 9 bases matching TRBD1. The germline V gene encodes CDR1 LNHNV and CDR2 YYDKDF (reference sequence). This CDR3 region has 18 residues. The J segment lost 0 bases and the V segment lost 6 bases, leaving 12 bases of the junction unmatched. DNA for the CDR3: TGTGCCACCAGGCCTGTCCCGGGACAGGGTCTAGCCAAAAACATTCAGTACTTC. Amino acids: CATRPVPGQGLAKNIQYF. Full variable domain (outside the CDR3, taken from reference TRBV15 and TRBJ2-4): DAMVIQNPRYQVTQFGKPVTLSCSQTLNHNVMYWYQQKSSQAPKLLFHYYDKDFNNEADTPDNFQSRRPNTSFCFLDIRSPGLGDTAMYLCATRPVPGQGLAKNIQYFGAGTRLSVL.

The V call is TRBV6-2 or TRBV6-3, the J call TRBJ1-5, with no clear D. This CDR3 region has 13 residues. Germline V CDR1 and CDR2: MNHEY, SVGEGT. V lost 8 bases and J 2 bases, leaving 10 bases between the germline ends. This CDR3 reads CASHRDGNQPQHF. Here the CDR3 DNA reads TGTGCCAGCCATAGGGATGGCAATCAGCCCCAGCATTTT.